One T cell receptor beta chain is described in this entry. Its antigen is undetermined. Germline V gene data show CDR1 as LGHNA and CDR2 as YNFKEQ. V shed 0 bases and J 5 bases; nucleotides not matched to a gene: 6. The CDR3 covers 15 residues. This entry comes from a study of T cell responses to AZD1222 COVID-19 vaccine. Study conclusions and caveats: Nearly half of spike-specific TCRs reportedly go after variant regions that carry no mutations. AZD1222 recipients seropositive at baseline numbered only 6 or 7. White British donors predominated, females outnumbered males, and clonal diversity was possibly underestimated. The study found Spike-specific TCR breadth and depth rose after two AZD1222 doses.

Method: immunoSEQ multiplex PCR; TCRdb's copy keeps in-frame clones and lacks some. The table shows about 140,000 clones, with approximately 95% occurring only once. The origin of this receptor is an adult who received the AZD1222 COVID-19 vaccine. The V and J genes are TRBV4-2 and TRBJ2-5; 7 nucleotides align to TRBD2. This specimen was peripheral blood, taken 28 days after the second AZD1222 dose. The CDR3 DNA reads TGTGCCAGCAGCCAAGATGAAGCGGGGCAGGAGACCCAGTACTTC. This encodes CASSQDEAGQETQYF.